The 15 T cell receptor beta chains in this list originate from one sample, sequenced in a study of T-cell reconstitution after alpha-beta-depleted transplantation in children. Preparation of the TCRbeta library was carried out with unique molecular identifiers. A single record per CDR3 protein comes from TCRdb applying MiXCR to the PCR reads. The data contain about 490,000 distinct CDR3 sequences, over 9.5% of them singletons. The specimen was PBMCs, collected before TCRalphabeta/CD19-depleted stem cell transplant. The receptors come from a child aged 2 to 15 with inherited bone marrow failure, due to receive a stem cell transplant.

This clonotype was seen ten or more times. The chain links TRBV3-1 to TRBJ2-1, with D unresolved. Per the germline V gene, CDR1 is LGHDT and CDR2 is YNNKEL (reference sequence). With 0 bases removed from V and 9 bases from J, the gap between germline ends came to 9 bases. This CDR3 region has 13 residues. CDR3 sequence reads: CASSQELVSEQFF. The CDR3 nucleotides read TGTGCCAGCAGCCAAGAGTTGGTGAGTGAGCAGTTCTTC.

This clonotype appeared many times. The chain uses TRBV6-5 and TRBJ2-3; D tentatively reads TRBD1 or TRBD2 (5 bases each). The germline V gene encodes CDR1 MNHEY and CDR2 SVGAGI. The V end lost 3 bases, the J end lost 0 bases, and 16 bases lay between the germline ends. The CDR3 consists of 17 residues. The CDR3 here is CASSYTPGLASTDTQYF. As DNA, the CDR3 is TGTGCCAGCAGTTATACCCCGGGGCTTGCTAGCACAGATACGCAGTATTTT.

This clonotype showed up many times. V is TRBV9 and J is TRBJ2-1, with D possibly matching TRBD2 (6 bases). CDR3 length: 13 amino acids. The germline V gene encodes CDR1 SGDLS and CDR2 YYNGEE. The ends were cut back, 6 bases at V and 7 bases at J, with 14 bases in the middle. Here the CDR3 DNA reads TGTGCCAGCAATAGACTAGAACATAATGAGCAGTTCTTC. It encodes CASNRLEHNEQFF.

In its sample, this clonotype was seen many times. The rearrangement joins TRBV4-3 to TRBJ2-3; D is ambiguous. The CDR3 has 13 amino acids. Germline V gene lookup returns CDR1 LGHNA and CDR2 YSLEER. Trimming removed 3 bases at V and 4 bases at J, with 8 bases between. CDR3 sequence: CASSHVQADTQYF. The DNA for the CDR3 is TGCGCCAGCAGCCACGTCCAAGCAGATACGCAGTATTTT.

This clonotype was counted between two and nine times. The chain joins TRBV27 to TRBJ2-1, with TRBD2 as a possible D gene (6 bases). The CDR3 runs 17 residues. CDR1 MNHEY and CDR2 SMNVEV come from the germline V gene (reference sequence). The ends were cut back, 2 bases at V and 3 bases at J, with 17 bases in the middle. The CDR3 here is CASSLDFDGGFYNEQFF. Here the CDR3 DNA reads TGTGCCAGCAGTTTAGACTTCGACGGGGGTTTCTACAATGAGCAGTTCTTC.

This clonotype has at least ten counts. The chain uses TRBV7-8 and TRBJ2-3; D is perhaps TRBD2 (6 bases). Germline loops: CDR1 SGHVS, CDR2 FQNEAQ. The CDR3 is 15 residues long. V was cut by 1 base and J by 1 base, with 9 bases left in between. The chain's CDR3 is CASSLGLDRTDTQYF. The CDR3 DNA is TGTGCCAGCAGCTTAGGACTAGACCGCACAGATACGCAGTATTTT.

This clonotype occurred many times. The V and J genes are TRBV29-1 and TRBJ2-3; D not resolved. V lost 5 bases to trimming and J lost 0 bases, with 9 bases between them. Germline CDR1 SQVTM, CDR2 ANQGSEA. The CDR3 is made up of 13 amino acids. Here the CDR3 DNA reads TGCAGCGTTCGTCTCGGGAGCACAGATACGCAGTATTTT. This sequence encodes CSVRLGSTDTQYF.

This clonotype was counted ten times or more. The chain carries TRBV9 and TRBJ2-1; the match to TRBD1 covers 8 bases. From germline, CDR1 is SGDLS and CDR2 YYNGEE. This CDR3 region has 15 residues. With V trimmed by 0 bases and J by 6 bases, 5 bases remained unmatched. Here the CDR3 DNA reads TGTGCCAGCAGCGTAGCTGTGGACAGGGTCAATGAGCAGTTCTTC. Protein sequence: CASSVAVDRVNEQFF.

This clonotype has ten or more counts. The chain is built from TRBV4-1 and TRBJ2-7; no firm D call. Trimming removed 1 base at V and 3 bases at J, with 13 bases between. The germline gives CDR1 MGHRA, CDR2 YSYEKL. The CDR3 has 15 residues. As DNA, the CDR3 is TGCGCCAGCAGCCAAGGTCCAGGACGGGTCTACGAGCAGTACTTC. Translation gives CASSQGPGRVYEQYF.

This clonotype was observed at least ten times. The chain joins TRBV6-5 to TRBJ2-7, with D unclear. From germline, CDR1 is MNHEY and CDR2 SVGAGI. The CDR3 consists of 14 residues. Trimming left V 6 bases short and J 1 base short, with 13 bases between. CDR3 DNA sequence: TGTGCCAGCAGGCTGGCCGTAGATTCCTACGAGCAGTACTTC. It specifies CASRLAVDSYEQYF.

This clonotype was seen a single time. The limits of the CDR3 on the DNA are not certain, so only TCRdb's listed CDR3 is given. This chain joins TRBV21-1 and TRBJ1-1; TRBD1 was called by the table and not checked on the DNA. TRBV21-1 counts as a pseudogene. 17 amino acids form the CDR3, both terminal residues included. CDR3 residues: CASSKVGQGAQNTEAFF.

The CDR3 protein is CASSPDDIYDGNQPQHF. CDR3 DNA sequence: TGTGCCAGCTCACCAGATGACATTTACGACGGCAATCAGCCCCAGCATTTT. V and J are TRBV18 and TRBJ1-5; D is uncertain. In germline, CDR1 is KGHSH, CDR2 LQKENI. Between the trimmed V and J ends, which lost 2 bases and 2 bases, there was a span of 16 bases. The CDR3 contains 17 residues. The whole variable domain, filled in from reference TRBV18 and TRBJ1-5, reads NAGVMQNPRHLVRRRGQEARLRCSPMKGHSHVYWYRQLPEEGLKFMVYLQKENIIDESGMPKERFSAEFPKEGPSILRIQQVVRGDSAAYFCASSPDDIYDGNQPQHFGDGTRLSIL.

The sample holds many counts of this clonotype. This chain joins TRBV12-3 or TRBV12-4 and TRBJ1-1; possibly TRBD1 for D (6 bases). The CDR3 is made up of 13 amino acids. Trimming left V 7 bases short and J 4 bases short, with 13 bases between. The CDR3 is CASTKSQGTEAFF. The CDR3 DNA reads TGTGCCAGCACTAAATCACAGGGCACTGAAGCTTTCTTT.

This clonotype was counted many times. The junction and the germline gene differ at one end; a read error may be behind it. The CDR3, as DNA: TGCGCCAGCAGCTTGAGTGCAGATACGCAGTATTTT. It specifies CASSLSADTQYF. The chain carries TRBV27 and TRBJ2-3, with D uncertain. Germline CDR1 MNHEY, CDR2 SMNVEV (reference sequence). The length of the CDR3 is 12 residues.

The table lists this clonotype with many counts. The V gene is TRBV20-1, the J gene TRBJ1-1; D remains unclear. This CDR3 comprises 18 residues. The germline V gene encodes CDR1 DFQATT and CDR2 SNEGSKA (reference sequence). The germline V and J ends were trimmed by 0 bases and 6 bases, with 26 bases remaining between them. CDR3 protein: CSARDNGNGWLRYAEAFF. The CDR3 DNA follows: TGCAGTGCTAGAGATAACGGAAATGGGTGGTTACGTTACGCTGAAGCTTTCTTT.